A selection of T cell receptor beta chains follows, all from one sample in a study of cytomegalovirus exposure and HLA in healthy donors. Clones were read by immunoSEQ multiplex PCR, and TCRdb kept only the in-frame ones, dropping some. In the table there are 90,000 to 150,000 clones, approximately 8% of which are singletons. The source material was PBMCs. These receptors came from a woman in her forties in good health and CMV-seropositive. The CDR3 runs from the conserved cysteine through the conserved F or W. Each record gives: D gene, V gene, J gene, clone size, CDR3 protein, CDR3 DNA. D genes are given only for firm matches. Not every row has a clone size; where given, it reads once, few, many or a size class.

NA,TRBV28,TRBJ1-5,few,CASNYQPQHF,TGTGCCAGCAACTATCAGCCCCAGCATTTT
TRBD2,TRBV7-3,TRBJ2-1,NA,CASSPAGTVTEQFF,TGTGCCAGCAGCCCAGCGGGAACCGTGACTGAGCAGTTCTTC
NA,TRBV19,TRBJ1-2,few,CASSVGQTFYGYTF,TGTGCCAGTAGTGTCGGACAGACATTCTATGGCTACACCTTC
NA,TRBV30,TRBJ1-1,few,CAWKGEDTEAFF,TGTGCCTGGAAAGGGGAGGATACTGAAGCTTTCTTT
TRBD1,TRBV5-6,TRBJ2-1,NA,CASSFTGTDSYNEQFF,TGTGCCAGCAGCTTCACAGGGACAGACTCCTACAATGAGCAGTTCTTC
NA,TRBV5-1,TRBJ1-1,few,CASSFGGSGTEAFF,TGCGCCAGCAGCTTCGGGGGTAGCGGGACTGAAGCTTTCTTT
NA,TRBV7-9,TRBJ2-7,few,CASSLGGGGPYEQYF,TGTGCCAGCAGCTTAGGAGGAGGGGGCCCCTACGAGCAGTACTTC
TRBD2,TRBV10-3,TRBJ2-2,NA,CATGLAGGPGVGELFF,TGTGCCACCGGACTAGCGGGGGGGCCTGGGGTTGGGGAGCTGTTTTTT
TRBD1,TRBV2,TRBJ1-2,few,CASTLDRNRYGYTF,TGTGCCAGCACTTTGGACAGGAACCGATATGGCTACACCTTC
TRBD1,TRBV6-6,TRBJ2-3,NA,CASSYLTGRPDTQYF,TGTGCCAGCAGTTACCTGACAGGGCGGCCAGATACGCAGTATTTT
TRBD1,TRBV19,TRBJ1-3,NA,CASSPGQGMNGNTIYF,TGTGCCAGTAGTCCAGGACAGGGGATGAACGGAAACACCATATATTTT
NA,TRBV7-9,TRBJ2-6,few,CASSSYRDPSSGANVLTF,TGTGCCAGCAGCTCCTACAGGGACCCAAGCTCTGGGGCCAACGTCCTGACTTTC
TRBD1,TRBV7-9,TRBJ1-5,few,CASSRTGLNQPQHF,TGTGCCAGCAGCCGGACAGGGTTGAATCAGCCCCAGCATTTT
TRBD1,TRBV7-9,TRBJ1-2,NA,CASSLSQGDYGYTF,TGTGCCAGCAGCTTGTCACAGGGGGACTATGGCTACACCTTC
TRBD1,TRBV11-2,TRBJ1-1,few,CASSFLAGGPEAFF,TGTGCCAGCAGCTTCTTAGCAGGGGGGCCTGAAGCTTTCTTT
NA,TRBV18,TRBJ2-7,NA,CASSPPGGSGYEQYF,TGTGCCAGCTCACCGCCAGGGGGTAGCGGCTACGAGCAGTACTTC
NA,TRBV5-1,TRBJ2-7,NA,CASSLGGRSYEQYF,TGCGCCAGCAGCTTGGGGGGGCGGTCCTACGAGCAGTACTTC
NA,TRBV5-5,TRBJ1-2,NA,CASSLGRENYGYTF,TGTGCCAGCAGCTTGGGCAGGGAAAACTATGGCTACACCTTC
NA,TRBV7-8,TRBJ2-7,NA,CASSLVFEQYF,TGTGCCAGCAGCTTAGTATTCGAGCAGTACTTC
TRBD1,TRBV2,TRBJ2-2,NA,CASSARQGRGELFF,TGTGCCAGCAGTGCGAGACAGGGGAGGGGGGAGCTGTTTTTT
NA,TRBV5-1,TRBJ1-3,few,CASSLLGQSGNTIYF,TGCGCCAGCAGCTTATTAGGACAGTCCGGAAACACCATATATTTT